These T cell receptor beta chains were read from a single sample in a study of T cell responses to AZD1222 COVID-19 vaccine. Sequenced by immunoSEQ multiplex PCR; TCRdb stores in-frame clones only, minus some. The data contain some 130,000 clones, just over 90% of them singletons. Sequences were derived from peripheral blood, sampled on day 0 of AZD1222 vaccination. These receptors were taken from an adult in good health. Each CDR3 is given with its conserved first and last residue. The D gene is left open where the match is weak. A clone size is listed for some rows: how often the clone was seen (once, few, many), or a class if it is expanded.

d_call	v_call	clone_size	j_call	cdr3_aa	cdr3_nt
-	TRBV19	-	TRBJ1-1	CASSMPNSGEAFF	TGTGCCAGTAGTATGCCCAACTCAGGGGAAGCTTTCTTT
-	TRBV18	-	TRBJ1-2	CASSPRGDYGYTF	TGTGCCAGCTCACCCCGCGGGGACTATGGCTACACCTTC
-	TRBV6-6	-	TRBJ1-2	CASTIDRSYTF	TGTGCCAGCACCATTGACAGGAGCTACACCTTC
-	TRBV6-6	-	TRBJ1-5	CASSYSIDQPQHF	TGTGCCAGCAGTTACTCTATCGATCAGCCCCAGCATTTT
TRBD1	TRBV9	-	TRBJ1-5	CASSVARRDRGQGFFIQPQHF	TGTGCCAGCAGCGTAGCAAGGAGGGACAGGGGGCAGGGTTTTTTTATTCAGCCCCAGCATTTT
-	TRBV7-2	-	TRBJ2-3	CASSLTNPPDTQYF	TGTGCCAGCAGCCTGACTAACCCACCGGATACGCAGTATTTT
TRBD2	TRBV6-5	-	TRBJ2-3	CASSSTSDSTDTQYF	TGTGCCAGCAGTAGCACTAGCGACAGCACAGATACGCAGTATTTT
-	TRBV19	-	TRBJ1-1	CASSIDWGGLAFF	TGTGCCAGTAGTATAGATTGGGGCGGGTTGGCTTTCTTT
-	TRBV7-9	-	TRBJ2-3	CASSPGLTDTQYF	TGTGCCAGCAGCCCGGGACTGACAGATACGCAGTATTTT
TRBD1	TRBV7-8	-	TRBJ1-5	CASSLVAGTGQPQHF	TGTGCCAGCAGCTTAGTCGCCGGGACAGGTCAGCCCCAGCATTTT
-	TRBV5-6	-	TRBJ1-1	CASSLRREETEAFF	TGTGCCAGCAGCTTGCGCAGGGAGGAGACTGAAGCTTTCTTT
TRBD2	TRBV30	-	TRBJ2-5	CAWSRTSPRETQYF	TGTGCCTGGAGTCGGACTAGCCCAAGAGAGACCCAGTACTTC
-	TRBV6-5	-	TRBJ1-4	CASSSVGGIEKLFF	TGTGCCAGCAGTTCAGTGGGGGGGATAGAAAAACTGTTTTTT
-	TRBV28	-	TRBJ1-2	CASSFPSPGYTF	TGTGCCAGCAGTTTTCCCTCCCCGGGCTACACCTTC
TRBD1	TRBV11-2	-	TRBJ1-2	CASSHLRQGAFGYTF	TGTGCCAGCAGCCACCTTCGACAGGGGGCGTTTGGCTACACCTTC
TRBD1	TRBV7-8	-	TRBJ1-5	CASSFSQGRNQPQHF	TGTGCCAGCAGCTTCTCACAGGGGAGGAATCAGCCCCAGCATTTT
TRBD2	TRBV2	-	TRBJ2-2	CASSGLAGGRGELFF	TGTGCCAGCAGCGGACTAGCGGGGGGGCGTGGGGAGCTGTTTTTT
-	TRBV4-1	-	TRBJ1-5	CASSREFGVSNQPQHF	TGCGCCAGCAGCCGGGAGTTTGGAGTTAGCAATCAGCCCCAGCATTTT
-	TRBV2	-	TRBJ1-6	CASREGAYNSPLHF	TGTGCCAGCAGAGAGGGGGCCTATAATTCACCCCTCCACTTT
-	TRBV30	-	TRBJ2-2	CAWTPLEVGELFF	TGTGCCTGGACCCCATTGGAAGTGGGGGAGCTGTTTTTT
TRBD1	TRBV7-9	once	TRBJ1-5	CASSLGQGAWGNQPQHF	TGTGCCAGCAGCCTGGGACAGGGGGCGTGGGGCAATCAGCCCCAGCATTTT
TRBD2	TRBV5-1	-	TRBJ2-1	CASSPISLAGYNEQFF	TGCGCCAGCAGCCCGATTAGTCTAGCGGGGTACAATGAGCAGTTCTTC
-	TRBV3-1/TRBV3-2	once	TRBJ1-1	CASSQDPGEGAEAFF	TGTGCCAGCAGCCAAGATCCGGGGGAGGGGGCTGAAGCTTTCTTT
-	TRBV6-1	-	TRBJ1-4	CASSDDRLAPNEKLFF	TGTGCCAGCAGTGATGACAGGTTGGCACCTAATGAAAAACTGTTTTTT
-	TRBV28	-	TRBJ1-3	CASSLFGGGGNTIYF	TGTGCCAGCAGTTTATTTGGGGGTGGTGGAAACACCATATATTTT
-	TRBV4-1	once	TRBJ1-5	CASSAWAGENQPQHF	TGCGCCAGCAGCGCTTGGGCAGGGGAAAATCAGCCCCAGCATTTT
-	TRBV5-4	-	TRBJ1-2	CASSMDNNYGYTF	TGTGCCAGCAGCATGGACAATAACTATGGCTACACCTTC
-	TRBV6-2/TRBV6-3	-	TRBJ2-3	CASTPPSDTQYF	TGTGCCAGCACCCCACCGTCAGATACGCAGTATTTT
-	TRBV2	-	TRBJ2-1	CASKGRISYNEQFF	TGTGCCAGCAAGGGGAGGATCTCCTACAATGAGCAGTTCTTC
-	TRBV16	-	TRBJ1-2	CASSQSLRQNYGYTF	TGTGCCAGCAGCCAATCCCTCCGACAGAATTATGGCTACACCTTC
-	TRBV11-2	-	TRBJ1-5	CASSLLWGSAGQPQHF	TGTGCCAGCAGCTTACTATGGGGGTCCGCCGGGCAGCCCCAGCATTTT
-	TRBV5-1	-	TRBJ2-2	CASSFTGTGNTGELFF	TGCGCCAGCAGCTTTACCGGGACGGGTAACACCGGGGAGCTGTTTTTT
TRBD1	TRBV11-2	-	TRBJ1-1	CASSTIRQGLYTEAFF	TGTGCCAGCAGCACTATCAGACAGGGCCTCTACACTGAAGCTTTCTTT
-	TRBV7-6	-	TRBJ2-1	CASSLVLNEQFF	TGTGCCAGCAGCTTAGTGTTAAATGAGCAGTTCTTC
TRBD2	TRBV6-1	few	TRBJ2-7	CASSEEAGQSYEQYF	TGTGCCAGCAGTGAAGAAGCGGGGCAATCCTACGAGCAGTACTTC
-	TRBV5-1	-	TRBJ1-4	CASSFGPNEKLFF	TGCGCCAGCAGCTTTGGGCCTAATGAAAAACTGTTTTTT
TRBD1	TRBV10-3	-	TRBJ2-7	CAIRGWDSYEQYF	TGTGCCATCAGGGGGTGGGACAGCTACGAGCAGTACTTC
TRBD1	TRBV30	-	TRBJ1-1	CAWSAIQGAEAFF	TGTGCCTGGAGTGCTATACAGGGGGCTGAAGCTTTCTTT
TRBD2	TRBV9	-	TRBJ2-3	CASSVAGRGTDTQYF	TGTGCCAGCAGCGTTGCGGGGAGGGGCACAGATACGCAGTATTTT
TRBD1	TRBV7-2	-	TRBJ1-2	CASSRDSLYGYTF	TGTGCCAGCAGCAGGGACAGCCTCTATGGCTACACCTTC
-	TRBV28	-	TRBJ2-3	CASSLRGAGTDTQYF	TGTGCCAGCAGTTTACGGGGGGCCGGCACAGATACGCAGTATTTT
-	TRBV18	-	TRBJ1-1	CASSPYSPRQSPNTEAFF	TGTGCCAGCTCACCATATTCTCCTCGGCAGTCACCGAACACTGAAGCTTTCTTT
-	TRBV7-9	few	TRBJ2-1	CASSVSYNEQFF	TGTGCCAGCAGCGTCTCCTACAATGAGCAGTTCTTC